The clone carrying this TCR beta chain occurred a few times. Trimming cost V 5 bases and J 0 bases; bases outside gene matches: 12. The germline V gene encodes CDR1 LNHDA and CDR2 SQIVND (reference sequence). The CDR3 runs 17 residues. Methods used by the authors: How many nucleated cells were present was estimated from reference gene primer amplification. Clones were sequenced by immunoSEQ multiplex PCR, and TCRdb holds only the in-frame ones, with some missing. Clonal size and the V and J genes are those of that table, whereas D and trimming came from the DNA. The sample lists 300,000 to 350,000 clones; around 90% were seen once. These data are taken from a study of blood T cell repertoires in COVID-19. Across the study: Acute-phase and convalescent COVID-19 samples originated in the United States, Italy and Spain. PBMCs, B-cell-depleted T cells, or T cells were the source of the cDNA or gDNA that made up the material.

The rearrangement uses TRBV19 and TRBJ1-1, with 7 positions matching TRBD1. The sample was peripheral blood. The sequence was obtained from a woman aged 18-29 years who had recovered from COVID-19. This CDR3 reads CASSPQPRGVVNTEAFF. CDR3 nucleotides: TGTGCCAGTAGTCCCCAACCCAGGGGGGTGGTGAACACTGAAGCTTTCTTT.